Each of the 10 T cell receptor beta chains below was sequenced from the same sample in a study of T cell repertoires in cytomegalovirus infection. One entry per CDR3 protein, called by TCRdb with MiXCR from the reads. The sample lists 200,000 to 300,000 distinct CDR3 sequences, around 8.7% occurring once. Sequencing was performed on PBMCs. These TCRs come from a human donor in good health (CMV status not recorded). Some clones in this sample may be carry-over from other donors' samples.

The J gene is TRBJ1-1, the V gene TRBV10-3; D may be TRBD1 (5 bases). V lost 0 bases and J 1 base, leaving 15 bases between the germline ends. Germline V lookup: CDR1 ENHRY, CDR2 SYGVKD. The CDR3 contains 17 residues. Here the CDR3 reads CAISESKWGGKNTEAFF. The CDR3 region has the DNA TGTGCCATCAGTGAGTCGAAATGGGGGGGGAAGAACACTGAAGCTTTCTTT.

The chain recombines TRBV24-1 with TRBJ1-1; the D is unclear. The CDR3 sequence is 11 residues long. CDR1 KGHDR and CDR2 SFDVKD come from the germline V gene. Trimming cost V 1 base and J 8 bases, with 4 bases left between them. The CDR3 spells CATSDLKEAFF. The DNA for the CDR3 is TGTGCCACCAGTGATTTAAAAGAAGCTTTCTTT.

This clonotype was counted many times. The chain recombines TRBV7-3 with TRBJ2-1, with TRBD2 identical over 12 bases. Trimming at V came to 5 bases and at J to 6 bases, leaving 8 bases not matched to a gene. CDR1 is SGHTA and CDR2 is FQGTGA in the germline V gene. The CDR3 is 16 residues long. This CDR3 reads CASSQSGGLAGNEQFF. The CDR3 DNA is TGTGCCAGCAGCCAAAGTGGGGGACTAGCGGGCAATGAGCAGTTCTTC.

This chain uses TRBV6-2 or TRBV6-3 with TRBJ1-2, with TRBD1 as a possible D gene (5 bases). V lost 4 bases to trimming and J lost 5 bases, with 11 bases between them. The germline V gene has CDR1 MNHEY and CDR2 SVGEGT. The CDR3 covers 13 residues. CDR3 sequence: CASSSQDLYGYTF. For the CDR3, the DNA is TGTGCCAGCAGTTCACAGGATTTATATGGCTACACCTTC.

Many counts were recorded for this clonotype. The chain has TRBV6-1 and TRBJ1-3; possibly TRBD1 for D (5 bases). Looked up from germline, CDR1 is MNHNS and CDR2 is SASEGT. Trimming took off 3 bases at V and 5 bases at J, with 8 bases between the two ends. The CDR3 extends over 13 amino acids. CDR3 sequence (DNA): TGTGCCAGCAGTGAGGCAGGGAGAAACACCATATATTTT. Its translation is CASSEAGRNTIYF.

This clonotype appeared a few times. V is TRBV6-1 and J is TRBJ1-1; a weak D match, TRBD1 (6 bases). The CDR3 consists of 15 residues. V lost 11 bases and J 3 bases, leaving 22 bases between the germline ends. Germline CDR1 reads MNHNS; CDR2 reads SASEGT. CDR3 bases: TGTGCCTCCCACCCAGGGGTCGGCCCTTACACTGAAGCTTTCTTT. Protein product: CASHPGVGPYTEAFF.

The J gene is TRBJ2-3, the V gene TRBV14, with 9 bases fitting TRBD2. J lost 6 bases, V lost 0 bases, and 4 bases had no gene match. The CDR3 has 15 amino acids. Germline V gives CDR1 SGHDN, CDR2 FVKESK. Written as DNA, the CDR3 is TGTGCCAGCAGCCAAGAACAGCTAGCGGGGGATACGCAGTATTTT. It translates to CASSQEQLAGDTQYF.

This chain joins TRBV12-3 or TRBV12-4 and TRBJ1-2; TRBD1 is a possible D gene (5 bases). The CDR3 loop spans 14 amino acids. V was trimmed by 1 base and J by 9 bases, leaving 15 bases between them. The CDR3 nucleotides read TGTGCCAGCAGTTTAGTTTCGCAGGGTCGGAGCTACACCTTC. This codes for CASSLVSQGRSYTF.

At least ten counts were recorded for this clonotype. V usage is TRBV7-2 and J usage is TRBJ2-5; TRBD1 is a possible D gene (6 bases). The germline V and J ends were trimmed by 1 base and 5 bases, with 14 bases remaining between them. Germline V CDR1 and CDR2: SGHTA, FQGNSA. The CDR3 is made up of 15 amino acids. CDR3 region: CASSLGDTSWETQYF. CDR3 nucleotide sequence: TGTGCCAGCAGCTTAGGGGACACCTCCTGGGAGACCCAGTACTTC.

This chain links TRBV15 with TRBJ1-2; D is unresolved. Germline V lookup: CDR1 LNHNV, CDR2 YYDKDF (reference sequence). CDR3 length equals 14 residues. V dropped 0 bases and J dropped 0 bases, with 5 bases sitting between them. The CDR3 DNA reads as TGTGCCACCAGCAGAGAGCTATCTAACTATGGCTACACCTTC. Its protein is CATSRELSNYGYTF. Drawing the rest from reference TRBV15 and TRBJ1-2, the complete variable domain is DAMVIQNPRYQVTQFGKPVTLSCSQTLNHNVMYWYQQKSSQAPKLLFHYYDKDFNNEADTPDNFQSRRPNTSFCFLDIRSPGLGDTAMYLCATSRELSNYGYTFGSGTRLTVV.